These T cell receptor beta chains were read from a single sample in a study of a mutant IDH1 vaccine in newly diagnosed glioma. No antigen is known for these receptors. The assay was immunoSEQ multiplex PCR, and TCRdb's table has in-frame clones only and misses some. The sample consists of 35,000 or so clones, around 85% of them appearing once. The specimen comprised PBMCs, sampled from a glioma patient whose treatment included an IDH1 peptide vaccine. The receptors were sampled from a man under 40 with glioma. Each CDR3 is given with its conserved first and last residue. The D gene is left open where the match is weak. The listing skips clone size in some rows; elsewhere it reads once, few, many or a size class.

>.|TRBV27|.|TRBJ2-3
TGTGCCAGCAGCCACAGGGTAAACACAGATACGCAGTATTTT
CASSHRVNTDTQYF
>.|TRBV14|once|TRBJ1-4
TGTGCCAGCAGCCAAGAATATAGGGGAACTAATGAAAAACTGTTTTTT
CASSQEYRGTNEKLFF
>.|TRBV10-1|.|TRBJ1-5
TGCGCCAGCAGTGAGTCTCCAGGGTTTGCGCGTATTACTAATCAGCCCCAGCATTTT
CASSESPGFARITNQPQHF
>.|TRBV15|.|TRBJ2-4
TGTGCCACCAGCAGAGATCCCCGGAACATTCAGTACTTC
CATSRDPRNIQYF
>TRBD1|TRBV30|.|TRBJ2-1
TGTGCCTGGGGTCGGTTTCGGACAGGGGGCTACAATGAGCAGTTCTTC
CAWGRFRTGGYNEQFF
>.|TRBV5-1|.|TRBJ2-1
TGCGCCAGCAGCTTGGGGACAGTGACTCGGCGTGAGCAGTTCTTC
CASSLGTVTRREQFF
>TRBD1|TRBV7-9|.|TRBJ2-5
TGTGCCAGCAGCCCAGGGGGGACAGGGGGAGAGACCCAGTACTTC
CASSPGGTGGETQYF
>.|TRBV9|.|TRBJ1-1
TGTGCCAGCAGCATAGACAAGAACACTGAAGCTTTCTTT
CASSIDKNTEAFF
>.|TRBV4-1|.|TRBJ2-5
TGCGCCAGCAGCGGCCGGGAGCCGGGGACCCAGTACTTC
CASSGREPGTQYF
>.|TRBV5-1|.|TRBJ2-2
TGCGCCAGCAGCCCAATGACAGGAGCGAACACCGGGGAGCTGTTTTTT
CASSPMTGANTGELFF
>.|TRBV19|.|TRBJ1-2
TGTGCCAGTTTCAGGGTTGGCTACACCTTC
CASFRVGYTF
>.|TRBV10-2|.|TRBJ2-2
TGCGCCAGCAGTGAGGGACCGAACACCGGGGAGCTGTTTTTT
CASSEGPNTGELFF
>.|TRBV10-1|.|TRBJ2-7
TGCGCCAGCAGTGATAGTAGGTGGCCAGCACCCGACTACGAGCAGTACTTC
CASSDSRWPAPDYEQYF
>.|TRBV30|.|TRBJ2-1
TGTGCCTGGAGTGTACTGGAGGAGCAGTTCTTC
CAWSVLEEQFF
>.|TRBV30|.|TRBJ2-7
TGTGCCTGGAGTGTAGGGGGGGGGCTCTACGAGCAGTACTTC
CAWSVGGGLYEQYF
>TRBD2|TRBV10-2|.|TRBJ2-3
TGCGCCAGCAGCTCCCCCCCGGGACTAGCCACAGATACGCAGTATTTT
CASSSPPGLATDTQYF
>TRBD2|TRBV5-1|once|TRBJ2-7
TGCGCCAGCAGCTCGGGACTAGCGGGAGGAATGCAGTACTTC
CASSSGLAGGMQYF
>.|TRBV29-1|.|TRBJ2-1
TGCAGCGTTGGGACCTACAATGAGCAGTTCTTC
CSVGTYNEQFF
>.|TRBV19|.|TRBJ1-5
TGTGCCAGTAGTCCCAGTGCAGGTAGCAATCAGCCCCAGCATTTT
CASSPSAGSNQPQHF
>.|TRBV5-4|.|TRBJ2-7
TGTGCCAGCAGCCATGGGTCCTATTACGAGCAGTACTTC
CASSHGSYYEQYF